This T cell receptor (beta chain) appears in the sequencing data of a study of technical replicates of blood from a few donors. V was cut by 6 bases and J by 7 bases, with 12 bases left in between. The CDR3 contains 12 residues. Germline V gives CDR1 MDHEN, CDR2 SYDVKM. This table comes from immunoSEQ multiplex PCR, and its TCRdb copy is limited to in-frame clones, with some not included. The sample contains 76,000 or so clones, roughly 90% of which appear only once. This TCR came from a human donor in good health. The V call is TRBV28, the J call TRBJ1-2, with D perhaps matching TRBD1 (6 bases). Sequencing was done on a sample of T cells isolated from PBMCs. CDR3 sequence reads: CASRDSLGGYTF. CDR3 DNA: TGTGCCAGCAGGGACAGTCTGGGTGGCTACACCTTC.